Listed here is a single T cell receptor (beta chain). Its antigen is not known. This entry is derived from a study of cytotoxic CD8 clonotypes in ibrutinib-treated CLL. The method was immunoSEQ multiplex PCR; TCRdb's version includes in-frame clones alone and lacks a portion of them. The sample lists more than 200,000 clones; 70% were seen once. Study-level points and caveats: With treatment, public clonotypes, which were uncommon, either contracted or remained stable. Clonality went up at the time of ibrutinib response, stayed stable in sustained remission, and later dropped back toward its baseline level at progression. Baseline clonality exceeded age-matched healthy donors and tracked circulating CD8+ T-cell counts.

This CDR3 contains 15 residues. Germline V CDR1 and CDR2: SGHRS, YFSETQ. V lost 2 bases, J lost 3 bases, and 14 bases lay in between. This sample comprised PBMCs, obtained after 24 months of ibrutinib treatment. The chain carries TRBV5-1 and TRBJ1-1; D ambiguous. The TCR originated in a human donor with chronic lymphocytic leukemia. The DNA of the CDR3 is TGCGCCAGCAGCTTTAGGCGCCCAACCGACACTGAAGCTTTCTTT. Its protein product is CASSFRRPTDTEAFF.